This TCR beta chain was sequenced for a study of blood T cells in healthy people across ages. PCR was performed a second time for 7 to 11 cycles using a sample-barcoded 5' primer and a J-beta primer mix. Each CDR3 protein is one row after TCRdb ran MiXCR on the 5' RACE reads. The sample yields about 1,500,000 distinct CDR3 sequences, roughly 28% seen once. This clonotype was seen a single time. V lost 5 bases, J lost 4 bases, and 17 bases lay in between. The CDR3 runs 15 residues. Germline V gives CDR1 SEHNR, CDR2 FQNEAQ (reference sequence). Sequences were obtained from blood. This TCR derives from a woman aged 25 to 39 in good health. The chain combines TRBV7-9 with TRBJ1-2; maybe TRBD1 (5 bases). The CDR3: CASSPPSGPLYGYTF. CDR3 nucleotide sequence: TGTGCCAGCAGCCCTCCATCGGGACCGCTCTATGGCTACACCTTC.